The sequence of this TCR beta chain was determined in a study of human T cells and chemical hapten exposure. Study-wide background: The study traced per-sample TCR yield variation mainly to small differences in pooled library volumes. General study results and limits: TCRs at a frequency above 1 in 1000 stayed unchanged with DPC sensitization.

This clonotype has at least ten counts. Its antigen is not known. Trimming removed 3 bases from V and 4 bases from J; junction bases left unmatched: 11. Per germline, CDR1 DFQATT and CDR2 SNEGSKA (reference sequence). This CDR3 comprises 15 residues. The library tagged each cDNA molecule with unique molecular identifiers. Per the authors' pipeline: Sample TCR totals centred on a median of around 92,000, ranging 23,224 to 690,600. TCRdb fed the RACE reads into MiXCR, producing one record per CDR3 protein. Clone size and V and J calls follow TCRdb, not the original study. The table shows about 65,000 distinct CDR3 sequences, with 5.5% to 7.5% occurring only once. Stated time point: healthy volunteer bleed at 6 weeks. The template was total RNA from unfractionated whole blood.

Sequenced: whole blood. The clonotype originates from a female donor in good health. Some clones in this sample may be carry-over from other donors' samples. This chain links TRBV20-1 with TRBJ1-2; TRBD1 agrees at 7 bases. The CDR3 nucleotides are TGCAGTGCTAGCGAGAGACAGGGAGGGCTCTATGGCTACACCTTC. It encodes CSASERQGGLYGYTF.